This entry lists 13 T cell receptor beta chains sequenced from one sample in a study of beta chain features in type 1 diabetes. The whole isolated RNA underwent reverse transcription, so sequencing captured expressed TCRB transcripts. Here immunoSEQ multiplex PCR was the method, and the copy in TCRdb shows in-frame clones only, minus some. The sample yields roughly 380,000 clones, less than 20% seen once. Input material: naive CD4+ T cells from blood. The receptors derive from a woman aged 18-30 years in good health.

V and J are TRBV5-1 and TRBJ2-5; 11 nucleotides align to TRBD2. With 9 bases clipped from V and 2 bases from J, the junction kept 6 bases outside the gene matches. The CDR3 is 14 amino acids. Per germline, CDR1 SGHRS and CDR2 YFSETQ. Written as DNA, the CDR3 is TGCGCCACCTCTAGCGGGGGGTATCAAGAGACCCAGTACTTC. Its protein is CATSSGGYQETQYF.

The CDR3 reads CSVEAGAKNIQYF. The DNA for the CDR3 is TGCAGCGTTGAGGCGGGAGCCAAAAACATTCAGTACTTC. V gene TRBV29-1 combines with J gene TRBJ2-4, with D possibly being TRBD2 (5 bases). V shed 3 bases and J shed 0 bases, with 6 bases lying between them. The germline V gene encodes CDR1 SQVTM and CDR2 ANQGSEA. The CDR3 runs 13 residues.

The CDR3 loop reads CAWSKTLEAFF. In DNA form, the CDR3 reads TGTGCCTGGAGTAAGACTCTTGAAGCTTTCTTT. The genes are TRBV30 and TRBJ1-1; D is undetermined. V lost 2 bases, J lost 7 bases, and 8 bases lay in between. The CDR3 covers 11 residues. Germline V gene sequence: CDR1 GTSNPN, CDR2 SVGIG (reference sequence). The whole variable domain, filled in from reference TRBV30 and TRBJ1-1, reads SQTIHQWPATLVQPVGSPLSLECTVEGTSNPNLYWYRQAAGRGLQLLFYSVGIGQISSEVPQNLSASRPQDRQFILSSKKLLLSDSGFYLCAWSKTLEAFFGQGTRLTVV.

This clone was picked up a small number of times. The chain employs TRBV5-4 and TRBJ2-1; 8 bases agree with TRBD2. The ends lost 0 bases at V and 2 bases at J; junction bases unmatched: 4. In germline, CDR1 is SGHNT, CDR2 YYREEE (reference sequence). This CDR3 region has 16 residues. In DNA form, the CDR3 reads TGTGCCAGCAGCTTGGGCGGGAGGACAGCCTACAATGAGCAGTTCTTC. Translating gives CASSLGGRTAYNEQFF. Using reference TRBV5-4 and TRBJ2-1 for the parts outside the CDR3, the full variable domain is ETGVTQSPTHLIKTRGQQVTLRCSSQSGHNTVSWYQQALGQGPQFIFQYYREEENGRGNFPPRFSGLQFPNYSSELNVNALELDDSALYLCASSLGGRTAYNEQFFGPGTRLTVL.

V usage is TRBV4-3 and J usage is TRBJ2-2; no firm D call. Looked up from germline, CDR1 is LGHNA and CDR2 is YSLEER. V was cut by 0 bases and J by 1 base, with 6 bases left in between. The length of the CDR3 is 15 residues. The CDR3, as DNA: TGCGCCAGCAGCCAAGATTGGCTGAACACCGGGGAGCTGTTTTTT. Encoded protein: CASSQDWLNTGELFF.

The table lists this clone with a few counts. CDR3 sequence reads: CASSPDRNYGYTF. The CDR3 nucleotides are TGTGCCAGCAGCCCTGACAGGAACTATGGCTACACCTTC. J is TRBJ1-2 and V is TRBV6-4; D possibly corresponds to TRBD1 (6 bases). The ends were cut back, 6 bases at V and 2 bases at J, with 10 bases in the middle. This CDR3 is built from 13 residues. Germline values: CDR1 MRHNA, CDR2 SNTAGT.

V usage is TRBV7-2 and J usage is TRBJ2-1, with a weak D call TRBD2 (7 bases). Germline lookup yields CDR1 SGHTA and CDR2 FQGNSA. CDR3 length: 17 residues. Between the trimmed V and J ends, which lost 4 bases and 0 bases, there was a span of 16 bases. The CDR3 protein is CASSSFGGGSSYNEQFF. In DNA, the CDR3 is TGTGCCAGCAGCTCCTTTGGGGGGGGCAGCTCCTACAATGAGCAGTTCTTC.

V and J are TRBV7-9 and TRBJ2-6; TRBD1 is a possible D gene (5 bases). CDR1 is SEHNR and CDR2 is FQNEAQ in the germline V gene (reference sequence). The CDR3 runs to 15 residues. Trimming took off 5 bases at V and 0 bases at J, with 8 bases between the two ends. The CDR3 protein is CASSATVSGANVLTF. As DNA, the CDR3 is TGTGCCAGCAGCGCGACAGTCTCTGGGGCCAACGTCCTGACTTTC.

This clone has more than one count but fewer than ten. The chain recombines TRBV4-3 with TRBJ2-3; perhaps TRBD2 as D (6 bases). The length of the CDR3 is 15 residues. Germline CDR1 LGHNA, CDR2 YSLEER. V lost 0 bases and J 4 bases, leaving 11 bases between the germline ends. The CDR3 is CASSQDWEASDTQYF. CDR3 in DNA: TGCGCCAGCAGCCAAGATTGGGAGGCGTCAGATACGCAGTATTTT.

This clone was seen more than once but under ten times. The V and J genes are TRBV27 and TRBJ1-1, with 7 bases matching TRBD1. V was pared by 4 bases and J by 0 bases, with 5 bases of the junction left unmatched. Germline loops: CDR1 MNHEY, CDR2 SMNVEV (reference sequence). CDR3 size: 15 residues. The CDR3 DNA reads as TGTGCCAGCAGTTACAGGGGTTTGGTGAACACTGAAGCTTTCTTT. Translated: CASSYRGLVNTEAFF.

The rearrangement joins TRBV10-3 to TRBJ2-6; no firm D call. This CDR3 has 18 residues. Germline CDR1 reads ENHRY; CDR2 reads SYGVKD. Trimming pared 4 bases from V and 2 bases from J, leaving 18 bases between. In DNA form, the CDR3 reads TGTGCCATCAGTGCGCTCCGGGTCGTAACACCTGGGGCCAACGTCCTGACTTTC. Its protein product is CAISALRVVTPGANVLTF.

The gene calls are TRBV30 and TRBJ2-3; D is unresolved. This CDR3 is built from 12 residues. In germline, CDR1 is GTSNPN, CDR2 SVGIG (reference sequence). Trimming pared 4 bases from V and 6 bases from J, leaving 11 bases between. The CDR3 sequence is CAWIPASDTQYF. The CDR3 DNA sequence: TGTGCCTGGATTCCCGCGAGTGATACGCAGTATTTT.

This CDR3 is CASSQRGALSGNTIYF. The CDR3, as DNA: TGCGCCAGCAGCCAACGGGGGGCCCTCTCTGGAAACACCATATATTTT. The genes are TRBV4-1 and TRBJ1-3, with a weak D call TRBD1 (6 bases). Germline V gene data show CDR1 as MGHRA and CDR2 as YSYEKL. V lost 2 bases and J lost 0, with 11 bases in between. The CDR3 contains 16 residues.